The next 14 T cell receptor beta chains were all read from a single sample in a study of blood T cells in healthy people across ages. Primed by a sample-barcoded 5' primer and a J-beta primer mix, a second PCR proceeded for about 6 to 11 cycles. TCRdb independently ran MiXCR on the 5' RACE reads; one entry per CDR3 protein. The table shows roughly 1.7 million distinct CDR3 sequences, with roughly 32% occurring only once. Sequences were obtained from blood. These receptors originate from a woman aged 25 to 39 in good health.

The chain combines TRBV3-1 with TRBJ2-3; D uncertain. The CDR3 contains 13 residues. The germline V gene encodes CDR1 LGHDT and CDR2 YNNKEL (reference sequence). The V gene lost 6 bases and the J gene lost 4 bases, with 11 bases spanning the gap. Here the CDR3 reads CASSPNVPDTQYF. The CDR3 nucleotides are TGTGCCAGCAGTCCAAACGTCCCAGATACGCAGTATTTT.

This clonotype came up a few times. The gene calls are TRBV20-1 and TRBJ2-5; perhaps D is TRBD1 or TRBD2 (5 bases each). The V gene's germline CDR1 is DFQATT and CDR2 SNEGSKA (reference sequence). The CDR3 is made up of 15 amino acids. V gave up 2 bases and J gave up 5 bases, with 18 bases separating them. The CDR3 region is CSARFGGAVRETQYF. CDR3 nucleotides: TGCAGTGCTAGATTTGGGGGAGCGGTTCGGGAGACCCAGTACTTC.

There are a few counts of this clonotype. At one end the junction does not follow the germline gene, possibly because of a read error. V is TRBV12-3 or TRBV12-4 and J is TRBJ1-2, with D hard to call. There are 12 residues in the CDR3. Here the CDR3 DNA reads TGTGCTAGCAGTCCCCGTAGTAATGGCTACACCTTC. This sequence encodes CASSPRSNGYTF.

A few counts support this clonotype. The chain uses TRBV24-1 and TRBJ2-1, with 9 bases lining up with TRBD1. The CDR3 consists of 16 residues. V trimming: 4 bases; J trimming: 6 bases; junction bases outside the gene matches: 9. The germline gives CDR1 KGHDR, CDR2 SFDVKD. The CDR3 DNA follows: TGTGCCACCAGTGAAGGTGGGACAGGGAACCTCAATGAGCAGTTCTTC. It is translated as CATSEGGTGNLNEQFF.

The chain couples TRBV15 to TRBJ1-2, with a weak D call TRBD1 (6 bases). With 5 bases removed from V and 1 base from J, the gap between germline ends came to 14 bases. Germline loops: CDR1 LNHNV, CDR2 YYDKDF (reference sequence). CDR3 length: 15 residues. The CDR3 nucleotides are TGTGCCACCAGCTTGAGCAGGGGCGGTAACTATGGCTACACCTTC. It is translated as CATSLSRGGNYGYTF.

This clonotype appeared a few times. The gene calls are TRBV27 and TRBJ1-4; 9 positions match TRBD1. Germline V gene lookup returns CDR1 MNHEY and CDR2 SMNVEV (reference sequence). This CDR3 contains 14 residues. V shed 7 bases and J 7 bases; nucleotides not matched to a gene: 7. CDR3 sequence reads: CASTKTGGTEKLFF. The CDR3 DNA reads as TGTGCCAGCACAAAGACAGGGGGTACTGAAAAACTGTTTTTT.

This clonotype came up a few times. At one end, the junction sequence differs from germline, possibly due to a read error. The rearrangement joins TRBV5-6 to TRBJ2-7, with D maybe TRBD2 (6 bases). The CDR3 runs to 14 residues. Germline V gene lookup returns CDR1 SGHDT and CDR2 YYEEEE. The CDR3 coding sequence is TGTGCCGGCAGCCCAAGGGACTTCCTCTACGAGCAGTACTTC. Its protein is CAGSPRDFLYEQYF.

J is TRBJ1-2 and V is TRBV11-2, with TRBD1 as a possible D gene (5 bases). This CDR3 has 13 residues. CDR1 is SGHAT, CDR2 FQNNGV, per germline. Between the trimmed V and J ends, which lost 5 bases and 3 bases, there was a span of 10 bases. CDR3 sequence reads: CASSRWGDYGYTF. In DNA form, the CDR3 reads TGTGCCAGCAGCCGGTGGGGGGACTATGGCTACACCTTC.

The rearrangement uses TRBV20-1 and TRBJ1-1; 9 positions agree with TRBD1. This CDR3 spans 14 amino acids. In germline, CDR1 is DFQATT, CDR2 SNEGSKA (reference sequence). The V segment lost 6 bases and the J segment 5 bases; nucleotides outside the gene matches: 10. In nucleotides, the CDR3 is TGCAGTGCCGCTTACAACAGGGGGCGGACTGAAGCTTTCTTT. This encodes CSAAYNRGRTEAFF.

The J gene is TRBJ2-2, the V gene TRBV5-1; D possibly corresponds to TRBD1 (6 bases). The CDR3 runs to 14 residues. Per the germline V gene, CDR1 is SGHRS and CDR2 is YFSETQ. The ends were cut back, 4 bases at V and 3 bases at J, with 10 bases in the middle. CDR3 DNA sequence: TGCGCCAGCAGCCCTACAGGGTACACCGGGGAGCTGTTTTTT. This gives the protein CASSPTGYTGELFF.

This clonotype appeared a single time. The chain employs TRBV7-6 and TRBJ2-3; D is undetermined. With 5 bases removed from V and 6 bases from J, the gap between germline ends came to 12 bases. Germline V gene sequence: CDR1 SGHVS, CDR2 FNYEAQ. This CDR3 is built from 13 residues. The CDR3 DNA is TGTGCCAGCAGCCTTCGTAATTCGGATACGCAGTATTTT. Its protein is CASSLRNSDTQYF.

This clonotype was seen just once. This chain uses TRBV6-2 or TRBV6-3 with TRBJ2-7, with a possible D match to TRBD1 (5 bases). The CDR3 totals 13 residues. Germline-derived CDR1 and CDR2 are MNHEY and SVGEGT. Deletions cut 1 base from V and 4 bases from J, with 8 bases between. The CDR3 loop reads CASSYLTAYEQYF. The CDR3, as DNA: TGTGCCAGCAGTTACTTGACAGCGTACGAGCAGTACTTC.

V gene TRBV20-1 combines with J gene TRBJ2-1; 11 positions match TRBD2. Looked up from germline, CDR1 is DFQATT and CDR2 is SNEGSKA (reference sequence). The J segment lost 8 bases and the V segment lost 3 bases, leaving 6 bases of the junction unmatched. The CDR3 is 14 residues long. This chain's CDR3 is CSARTLAGGDEQFF. The CDR3 DNA is TGCAGTGCTAGGACGCTAGCGGGAGGCGATGAGCAGTTCTTC.

The gene calls are TRBV20-1 and TRBJ1-1; D unclear. Between the trimmed V and J ends, which lost 0 bases and 7 bases, there was a span of 12 bases. The CDR3 extends over 13 amino acids. Germline V gene sequence: CDR1 DFQATT, CDR2 SNEGSKA (reference sequence). The CDR3 sequence: CSARELGLFEAFF. The DNA of the CDR3 is TGCAGTGCTAGAGAGTTGGGGTTATTTGAAGCTTTCTTT.